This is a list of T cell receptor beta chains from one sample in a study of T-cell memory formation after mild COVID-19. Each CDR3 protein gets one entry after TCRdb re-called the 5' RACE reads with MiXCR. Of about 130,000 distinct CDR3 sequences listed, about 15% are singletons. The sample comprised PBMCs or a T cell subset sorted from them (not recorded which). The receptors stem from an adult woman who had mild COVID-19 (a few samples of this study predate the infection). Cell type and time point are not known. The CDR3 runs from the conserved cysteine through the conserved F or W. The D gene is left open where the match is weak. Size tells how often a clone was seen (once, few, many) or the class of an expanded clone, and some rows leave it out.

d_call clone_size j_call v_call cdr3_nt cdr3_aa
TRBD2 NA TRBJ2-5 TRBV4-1 TGCGCCAGCAGCCAAATTGGCGGGGGGGTAGGAGAGACCCAGTACTTC CASSQIGGGVGETQYF
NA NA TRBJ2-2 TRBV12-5 TGTGCTAGTGGTTTGTCCGGGGGCACCGGGGAGCTGTTTTTT CASGLSGGTGELFF
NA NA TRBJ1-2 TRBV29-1 TGCAGCGTTGAAGAGGGGGCGCGCGGGCACTATGGCTACACCTTC CSVEEGARGHYGYTF
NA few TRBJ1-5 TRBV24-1 TGTGCCACCAGTGATTCGACAGATAGCAATCAGCCCCAGCATTTT CATSDSTDSNQPQHF
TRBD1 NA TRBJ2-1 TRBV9 TGTGCCAGCAGCGTCTCTCAATCCACCCGGGACAGGGATTACAATGAGCAGTTCTTC CASSVSQSTRDRDYNEQFF
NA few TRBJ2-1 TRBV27 TGTGCCAGCAGAGAACAGGGTCTTTCCTACAATGAGCAGTTCTTC CASREQGLSYNEQFF
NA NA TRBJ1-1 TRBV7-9 TGTGCCAGCAGCTTAGGCGGGGCCGGCACTGAAGCTTTCTTT CASSLGGAGTEAFF
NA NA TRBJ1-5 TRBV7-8 TGTGCCAGCAGCTTAGGCAGGGGCAATCAGCCCCAGCATTTT CASSLGRGNQPQHF
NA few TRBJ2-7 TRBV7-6 TGTGCCAGCAGCTCCCAGAGCGCCGAGACAACCTACGAGCAGTACTTC CASSSQSAETTYEQYF
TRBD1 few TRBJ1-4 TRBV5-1 TGCGCCAGCAGCACCGGACAGGTCGCAACTAATGAAAAACTGTTTTTT CASSTGQVATNEKLFF
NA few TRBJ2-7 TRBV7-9 TGTGCCAGCAGCCCCCCGACAGTCTCCTACGAGCAGTACTTC CASSPPTVSYEQYF
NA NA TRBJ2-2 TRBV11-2 TGTGCCAGCAGCTTACGATGGCAGGTGAACACCGGGGAGCTGTTTTTT CASSLRWQVNTGELFF
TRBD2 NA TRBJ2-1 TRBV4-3 TGCGCCAGCAGCCAAGAGGCCGCCGGGGCGGGAGGGAAGCATGAGCAGTTCTTC CASSQEAAGAGGKHEQFF
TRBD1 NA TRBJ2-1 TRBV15 TGTGCCACCAGCAGAGAACAGGGGGCTAACAATGAGCAGTTCTTC CATSREQGANNEQFF
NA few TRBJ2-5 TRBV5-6 TGTGCCAGCAGCGTGCGGGGGCGGAACCAAGAGACCCAGTACTTC CASSVRGRNQETQYF
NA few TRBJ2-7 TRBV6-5 TGTGCCAGCAGCTCTTCCTGGACTGCGGGTGAGCAGTACTTC CASSSSWTAGEQYF
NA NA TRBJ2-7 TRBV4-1 TGCGCCAGCAGCGCCGGTCCGGGGGCAGGGGACTACGAGCAGTACTTC CASSAGPGAGDYEQYF
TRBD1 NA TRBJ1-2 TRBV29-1 TGCAGCGTTGACGGACAGGGAGAGGACTATGGCTACACCTTC CSVDGQGEDYGYTF
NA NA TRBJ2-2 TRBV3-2 TGTGCCAGCAGCCAAGGGACAGGGGCGATTCCCGGGGAGCTGTTTTTT CASSQGTGAIPGELFF
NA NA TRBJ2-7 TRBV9 TGTGCCAGCAGCGTACGCCCGGACGGGTACTCCTACGAGCAGTACTTC CASSVRPDGYSYEQYF
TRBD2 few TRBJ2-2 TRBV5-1 TGCGCCAGCAGCCCTTCAGCGACTAGCGAGAGAACCGGGGAGCTGTTTTTT CASSPSATSERTGELFF
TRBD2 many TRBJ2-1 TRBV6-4 TGTGCCAGCAGCGCCCGTTGGGAGCGGGGGGAGGGTGAGCAGTTCTTC CASSARWERGEGEQFF
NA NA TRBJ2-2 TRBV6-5 TGTGCCAGCAGTTACCTATTAGGGGTAACCGGGGAGCTGTTTTTT CASSYLLGVTGELFF
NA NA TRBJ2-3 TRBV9 TGTGCCAGCAGCGTTCCTACGAACAGGACGATTAGCACAGATACGCAGTATTTT CASSVPTNRTISTDTQYF
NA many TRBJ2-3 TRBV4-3 TGCGCCAGCAGCCAAGTCCGGGGAACAGATACGCAGTATTTT CASSQVRGTDTQYF
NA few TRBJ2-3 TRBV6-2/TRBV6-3 TGTGCCAGCAGTTACCCGCCCGTGGGCGGGAATGATGACACAGATACGCAGTATTTT CASSYPPVGGNDDTDTQYF
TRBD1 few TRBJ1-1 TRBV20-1 TGCAGTGCTAGGGTAGCAGGGGGGACTGAAGCTTTCTTT CSARVAGGTEAFF
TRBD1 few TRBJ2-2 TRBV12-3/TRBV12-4 TGTGCCAGCAGTCTCCTCTCCGGGACAGGGAACACCGGGGAGCTGTTTTTT CASSLLSGTGNTGELFF
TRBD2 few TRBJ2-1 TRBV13 TGTGCCAGCAGCCTCCCCCCTAGCGGGGACTCCAATGAGCAGTTCTTC CASSLPPSGDSNEQFF
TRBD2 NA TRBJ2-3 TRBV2 TGTGCCAGCAGTGAAAGGGAGGGGACCTCCGGAGGAGATACGCAGTATTTT CASSEREGTSGGDTQYF
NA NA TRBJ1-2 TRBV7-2 TGTGCCAGCAGCTTAGCGGCTTCCTATGGCTACACCTTC CASSLAASYGYTF
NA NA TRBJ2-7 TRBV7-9 TGTGCCAGCAGCTACGAACCGCTATCTCCTGACAGCCCCTACGAGCAGTACTTC CASSYEPLSPDSPYEQYF
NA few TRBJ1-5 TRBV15 TGTGCCACCAGCAGAGCTCGGGGGGAGTCCCAGCATTTT CATSRARGESQHF
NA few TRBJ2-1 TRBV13 TGTGCCAGCAGCTTAAGGCAGTACGGGGACAATGAGCAGTTCTTC CASSLRQYGDNEQFF
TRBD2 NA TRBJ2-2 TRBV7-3 TGTGCCAGCAGCTCCCCCTCGGGTAGCGGGGGGCCGAACACCGGGGAGCTGTTTTTT CASSSPSGSGGPNTGELFF
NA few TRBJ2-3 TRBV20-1 TGCAGTGCTAGAGTCGGGAGCACAGATACGCAGTATTTT CSARVGSTDTQYF
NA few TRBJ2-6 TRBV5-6 TGTGCCAGCAGCTTTATAGGAATTGGGGCCAACGTCCTGACTTTC CASSFIGIGANVLTF
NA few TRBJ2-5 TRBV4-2 TGTGCCAGCAGCCCCTCCCTAGCGAGCCAAGAGACCCAGTACTTC CASSPSLASQETQYF
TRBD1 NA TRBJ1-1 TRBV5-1 TGCGCCAGCAGCTTGGGCCGGACAGGCGAAGCTTTCTTT CASSLGRTGEAFF
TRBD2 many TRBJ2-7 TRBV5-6 TGTGCCAGCAGCTTTGGACTAGCCTACGAGCAGTACTTC CASSFGLAYEQYF
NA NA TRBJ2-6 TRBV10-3 TGTGCCATCGGGTCTGGGGCCAACGTCCTGACTTTC CAIGSGANVLTF
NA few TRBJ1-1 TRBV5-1 TGCGCCAGCAGCTTTATAGGAGACACTGAAGCTTTCTTT CASSFIGDTEAFF
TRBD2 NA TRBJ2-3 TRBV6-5 TGTGCCAACCCGCAAGGGACTAGCGGGAGGAAGAGGACAGATACGCAGTATTTT CANPQGTSGRKRTDTQYF
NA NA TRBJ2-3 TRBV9 TGTGCCAGCAGCGTAGACCCAGCGGCCCCTAGCACAGATACGCAGTATTTT CASSVDPAAPSTDTQYF
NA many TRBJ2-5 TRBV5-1 TGCGCCAGCAGCTTGGCAGGGCGGGAGACCCAGTACTTC CASSLAGRETQYF
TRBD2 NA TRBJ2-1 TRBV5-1 TGCGCCAGCAGCTTTAGCGGGGTCTACAATGAGCAGTTCTTC CASSFSGVYNEQFF
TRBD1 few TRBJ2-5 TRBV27 TGTGCCAGCAGCAGCCAACCAGACAGGGTGGAGACCCAGTACTTC CASSSQPDRVETQYF
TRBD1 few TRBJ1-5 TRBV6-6 TGTGCCAGCAGTTACTCCCAACAGGCAGGGGGAAGCAATCAGCCCCAGCATTTT CASSYSQQAGGSNQPQHF
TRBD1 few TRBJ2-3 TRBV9 TGTGCCAGCAGCTTAACAGGGGGAATGGGAATTACAGATACGCAGTATTTT CASSLTGGMGITDTQYF
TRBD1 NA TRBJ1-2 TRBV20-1 TGCAGTGCTAGAGAACAGGGGGCGACCGGTGGCTACACCTTC CSAREQGATGGYTF
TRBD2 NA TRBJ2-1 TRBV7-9 TGTGCCAGCAGCCGGAACGGACTAGCGGGAGTTCGTGAGCAGTTCTTC CASSRNGLAGVREQFF
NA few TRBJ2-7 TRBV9 TGTGCCAGCCCAATTTTTCGGCAGCCCTACGAGCAGTACTTC CASPIFRQPYEQYF
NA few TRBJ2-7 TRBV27 TGTGCCAGCAGCCCCTGGGGGACATACGAGGACGACGAGCAGTACTTC CASSPWGTYEDDEQYF
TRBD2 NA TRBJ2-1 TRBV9 TGTGCCAGCAGCGTAGGACTAGCGGGGGGTAGGGAGCAGTTCTTC CASSVGLAGGREQFF
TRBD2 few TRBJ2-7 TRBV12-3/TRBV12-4 TGTGCCAGCAGTTTAGCACAGCTAGCGGGACACTACGAGCAGTACTTC CASSLAQLAGHYEQYF
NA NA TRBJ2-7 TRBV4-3 TGCGCCAGCAGCCAAGGGACAGCGTGGGAGCAGTACTTC CASSQGTAWEQYF
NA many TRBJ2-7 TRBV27 TGTGCCAGCAGTTTAACCGGACGAAAGATCTACGAGCAGTACTTC CASSLTGRKIYEQYF
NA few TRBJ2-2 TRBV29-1 TGCAGCGTTGGACTGGGCACCGGGGAGCTGTTTTTT CSVGLGTGELFF
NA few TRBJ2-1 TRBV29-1 TGCAGCGTTGAGTATAACGGTGAGCAGTTCTTC CSVEYNGEQFF
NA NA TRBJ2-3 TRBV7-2 TGTGCCAGCAGCTACCGTAGGAACACAGATACGCAGTATTTT CASSYRRNTDTQYF